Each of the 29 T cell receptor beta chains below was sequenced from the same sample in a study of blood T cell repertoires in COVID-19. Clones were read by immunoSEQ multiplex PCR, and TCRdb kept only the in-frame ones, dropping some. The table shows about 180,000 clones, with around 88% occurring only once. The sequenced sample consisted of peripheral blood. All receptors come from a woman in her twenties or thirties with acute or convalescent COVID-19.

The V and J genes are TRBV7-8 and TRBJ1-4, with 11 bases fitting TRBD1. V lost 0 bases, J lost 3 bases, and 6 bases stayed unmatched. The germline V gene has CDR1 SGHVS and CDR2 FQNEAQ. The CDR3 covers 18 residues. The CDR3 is CASSLAGTGGTANEKLFF. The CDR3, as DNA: TGTGCCAGCAGCTTAGCGGGGACAGGGGGGACCGCTAATGAAAAACTGTTTTTT.

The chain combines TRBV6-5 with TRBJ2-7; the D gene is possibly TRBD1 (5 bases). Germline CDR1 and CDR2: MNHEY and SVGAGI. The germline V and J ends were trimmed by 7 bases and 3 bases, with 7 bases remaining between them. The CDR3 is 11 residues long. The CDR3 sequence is CASKGNYEQYF. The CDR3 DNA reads TGTGCCAGCAAGGGGAACTACGAGCAGTACTTC.

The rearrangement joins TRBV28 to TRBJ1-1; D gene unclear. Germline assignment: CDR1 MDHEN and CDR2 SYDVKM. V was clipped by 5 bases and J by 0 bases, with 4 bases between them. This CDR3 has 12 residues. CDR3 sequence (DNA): TGTGCCAGCAGTGGGCTGAACACTGAAGCTTTCTTT. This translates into CASSGLNTEAFF.

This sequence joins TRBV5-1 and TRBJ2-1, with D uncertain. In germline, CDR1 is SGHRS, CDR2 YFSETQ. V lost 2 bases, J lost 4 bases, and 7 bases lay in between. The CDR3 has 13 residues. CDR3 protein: CASSFGNYNEQFF. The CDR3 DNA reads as TGCGCCAGCAGCTTTGGCAATTACAATGAGCAGTTCTTC.

This chain's CDR3 is CASSLVGGGTGLFF. DNA of the CDR3: TGTGCCAGCAGTTTAGTTGGCGGCGGGACAGGGCTGTTTTTT. J is TRBJ1-4 and V is TRBV28; 9 positions match TRBD1. The trim removed 2 bases at V and 14 bases at J, leaving 9 bases unmatched. CDR1 and CDR2 (germline): MDHEN, SYDVKM. The CDR3 covers 14 residues.

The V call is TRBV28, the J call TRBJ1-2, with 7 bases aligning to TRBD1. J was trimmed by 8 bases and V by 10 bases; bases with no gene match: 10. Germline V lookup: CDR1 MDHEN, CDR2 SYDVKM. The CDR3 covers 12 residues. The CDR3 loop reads CATDRDSRGYTF. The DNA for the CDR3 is TGTGCCACAGACCGGGACAGCCGAGGCTACACCTTC.

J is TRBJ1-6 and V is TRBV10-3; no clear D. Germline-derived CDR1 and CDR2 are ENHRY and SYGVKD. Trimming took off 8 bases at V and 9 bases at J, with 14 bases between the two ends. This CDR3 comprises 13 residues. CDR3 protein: CAICRVIGSPLHF. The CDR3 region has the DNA TGTGCCATCTGTCGGGTTATAGGTTCACCCCTCCACTTT.

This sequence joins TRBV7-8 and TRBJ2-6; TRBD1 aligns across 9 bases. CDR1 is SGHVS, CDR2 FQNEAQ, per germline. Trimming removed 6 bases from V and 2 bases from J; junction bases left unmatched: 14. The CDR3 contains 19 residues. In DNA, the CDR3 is TGTGCCAGCAGATATCAGCCGGGACAGGGATTTACTGGGGCCAACGTCCTGACTTTC. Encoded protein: CASRYQPGQGFTGANVLTF. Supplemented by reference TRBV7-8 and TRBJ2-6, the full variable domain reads GAGVSQSPRYKVAKRGQDVALRCDPISGHVSLFWYQQALGQGPEFLTYFQNEAQLDKSGLPSDRFFAERPEGSVSTLKIQRTQQEDSAVYLCASRYQPGQGFTGANVLTFGAGSRLTVL.

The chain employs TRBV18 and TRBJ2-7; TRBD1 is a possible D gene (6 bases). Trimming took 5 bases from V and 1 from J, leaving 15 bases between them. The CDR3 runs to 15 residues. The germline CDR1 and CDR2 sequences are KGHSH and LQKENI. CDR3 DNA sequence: TGTGCCAGCTCAGGTGAAACAGGGATTTCCTACGAGCAGTACTTC. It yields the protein CASSGETGISYEQYF.

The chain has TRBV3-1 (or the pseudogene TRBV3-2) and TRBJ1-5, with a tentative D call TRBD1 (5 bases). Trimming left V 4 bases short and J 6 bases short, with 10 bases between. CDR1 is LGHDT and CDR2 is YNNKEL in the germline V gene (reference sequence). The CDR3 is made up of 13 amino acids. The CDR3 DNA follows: TGTGCCAGCAGCCGGGGCCCGGGTCAGCCCCAGCATTTT. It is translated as CASSRGPGQPQHF.

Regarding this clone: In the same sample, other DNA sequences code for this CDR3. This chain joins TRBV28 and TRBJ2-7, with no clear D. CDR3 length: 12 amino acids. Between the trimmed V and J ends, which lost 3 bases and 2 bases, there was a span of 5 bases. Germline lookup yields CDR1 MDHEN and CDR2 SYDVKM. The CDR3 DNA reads TGTGCCAGCAGTTTGGCAGCCTACGAGCAGTACTTC. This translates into CASSLAAYEQYF. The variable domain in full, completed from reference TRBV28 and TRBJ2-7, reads DVKVTQSSRYLVKRTGEKVFLECVQDMDHENMFWYRQDPGLGLRLIYFSYDVKMKEKGDIPEGYSVSREKKERFSLILESASTNQTSMYLCASSLAAYEQYFGPGTRLTVT.

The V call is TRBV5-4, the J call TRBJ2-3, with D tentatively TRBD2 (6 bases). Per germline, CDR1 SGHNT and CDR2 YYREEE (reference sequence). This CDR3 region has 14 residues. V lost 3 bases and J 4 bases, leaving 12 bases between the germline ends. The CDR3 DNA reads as TGTGCCAGCAGCTGGGGGGACTCAGCAGATACGCAGTATTTT. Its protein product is CASSWGDSADTQYF.

The chain's CDR3 is CASSRTSGHTDTQYF. The CDR3 nucleotides are TGTGCCAGCAGTCGGACTAGCGGACACACAGATACGCAGTATTTT. The chain has TRBV28 and TRBJ2-3; 10 bases line up with TRBD2. The V gene's germline CDR1 is MDHEN and CDR2 SYDVKM. This CDR3 spans 15 amino acids. Trimming cost V 5 bases and J 2 bases; bases outside gene matches: 4. The full variable domain, with the rest looked up from reference TRBV28 and TRBJ2-3, is DVKVTQSSRYLVKRTGEKVFLECVQDMDHENMFWYRQDPGLGLRLIYFSYDVKMKEKGDIPEGYSVSREKKERFSLILESASTNQTSMYLCASSRTSGHTDTQYFGPGTRLTVL.

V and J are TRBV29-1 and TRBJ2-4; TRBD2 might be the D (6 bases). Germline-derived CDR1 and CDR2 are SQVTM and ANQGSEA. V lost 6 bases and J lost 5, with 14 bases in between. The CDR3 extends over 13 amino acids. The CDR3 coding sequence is TGCAGCGTACCGGGACTGTCCGAAAACATTCAGTACTTC. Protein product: CSVPGLSENIQYF.

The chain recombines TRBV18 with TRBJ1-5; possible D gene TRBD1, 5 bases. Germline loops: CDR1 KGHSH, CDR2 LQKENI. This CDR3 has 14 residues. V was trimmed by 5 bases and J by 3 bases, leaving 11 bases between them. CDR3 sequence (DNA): TGTGCCAGCTCAGCCCAGGGCCCCAATCAGCCCCAGCATTTT. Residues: CASSAQGPNQPQHF.

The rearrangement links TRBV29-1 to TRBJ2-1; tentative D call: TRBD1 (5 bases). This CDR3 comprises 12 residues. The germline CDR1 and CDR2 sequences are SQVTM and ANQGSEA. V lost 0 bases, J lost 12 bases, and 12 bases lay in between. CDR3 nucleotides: TGCAGCGTTGAAGATCCCAGGGAAGGGCAGTTCTTC. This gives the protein CSVEDPREGQFF.

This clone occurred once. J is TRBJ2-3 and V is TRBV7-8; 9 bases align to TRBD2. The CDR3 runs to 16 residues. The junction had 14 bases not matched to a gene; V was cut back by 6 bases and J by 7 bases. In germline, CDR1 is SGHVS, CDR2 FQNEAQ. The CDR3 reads CASSLSAWTSANTQYF. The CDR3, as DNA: TGTGCCAGCAGTCTTTCGGCGTGGACTAGCGCCAATACGCAGTATTTT.

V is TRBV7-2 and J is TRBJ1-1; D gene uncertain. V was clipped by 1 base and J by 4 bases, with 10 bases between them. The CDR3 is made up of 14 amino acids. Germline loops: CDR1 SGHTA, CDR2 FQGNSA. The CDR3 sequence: CASSLGGGSTEAFF. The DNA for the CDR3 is TGTGCCAGCAGCTTAGGAGGCGGGAGCACTGAAGCTTTCTTT.

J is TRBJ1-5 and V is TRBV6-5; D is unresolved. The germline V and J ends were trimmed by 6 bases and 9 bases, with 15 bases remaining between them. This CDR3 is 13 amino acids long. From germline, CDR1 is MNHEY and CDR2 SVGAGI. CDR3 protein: CASSLREPVPQHF. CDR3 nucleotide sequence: TGTGCCAGCAGCCTCCGGGAGCCTGTGCCCCAGCATTTT.

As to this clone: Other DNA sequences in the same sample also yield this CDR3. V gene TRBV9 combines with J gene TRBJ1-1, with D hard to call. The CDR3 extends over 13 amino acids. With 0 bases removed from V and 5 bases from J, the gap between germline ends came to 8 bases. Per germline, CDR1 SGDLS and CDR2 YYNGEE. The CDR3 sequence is CASSVGRGTEAFF. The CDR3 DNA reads TGTGCCAGCAGCGTAGGTCGAGGGACTGAAGCTTTCTTT.

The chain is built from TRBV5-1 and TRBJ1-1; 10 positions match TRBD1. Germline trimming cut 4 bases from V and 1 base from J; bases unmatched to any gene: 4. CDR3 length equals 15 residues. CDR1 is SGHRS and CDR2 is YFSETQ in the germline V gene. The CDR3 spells CASSDGDRGNTEAFF. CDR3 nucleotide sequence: TGCGCCAGCAGCGACGGGGACAGGGGGAACACTGAAGCTTTCTTT.

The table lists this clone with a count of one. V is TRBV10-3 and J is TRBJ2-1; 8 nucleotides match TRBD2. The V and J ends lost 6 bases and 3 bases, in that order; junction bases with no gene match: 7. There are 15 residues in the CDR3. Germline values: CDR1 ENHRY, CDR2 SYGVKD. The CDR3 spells CAISGSGGNYNEQFF. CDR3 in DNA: TGTGCCATCAGCGGGTCGGGAGGGAACTACAATGAGCAGTTCTTC.

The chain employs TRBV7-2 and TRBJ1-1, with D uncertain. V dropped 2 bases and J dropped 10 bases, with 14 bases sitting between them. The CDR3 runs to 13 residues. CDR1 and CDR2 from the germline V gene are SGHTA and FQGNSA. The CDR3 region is CASSLQVPSGAFF. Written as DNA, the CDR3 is TGTGCCAGCAGCTTACAAGTGCCCTCGGGAGCTTTCTTT.

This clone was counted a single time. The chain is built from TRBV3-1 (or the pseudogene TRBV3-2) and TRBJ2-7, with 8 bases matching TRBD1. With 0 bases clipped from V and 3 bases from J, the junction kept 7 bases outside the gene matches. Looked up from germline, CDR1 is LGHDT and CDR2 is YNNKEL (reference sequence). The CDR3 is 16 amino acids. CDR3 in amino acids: CASSQEMDRVGYEQYF. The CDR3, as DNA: TGTGCCAGCAGCCAAGAAATGGACAGGGTCGGCTACGAGCAGTACTTC.

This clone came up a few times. The CDR3 region is CAIRGGGNTIYF. The CDR3 DNA is TGTGCCATCAGAGGGGGTGGAAACACCATATATTTT. V gene TRBV10-3 combines with J gene TRBJ1-3; D might be TRBD1 (6 bases). This CDR3 region has 12 residues. Germline CDR1 is ENHRY and CDR2 is SYGVKD. Trimming removed 6 bases from V and 3 bases from J, with 6 bases in between.

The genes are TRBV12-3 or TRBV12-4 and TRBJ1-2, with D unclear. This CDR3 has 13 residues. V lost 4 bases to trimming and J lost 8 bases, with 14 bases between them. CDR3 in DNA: TGTGCCAGCAGTTATCGCGGTGTAGAAGGCTACACCTTC. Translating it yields CASSYRGVEGYTF.

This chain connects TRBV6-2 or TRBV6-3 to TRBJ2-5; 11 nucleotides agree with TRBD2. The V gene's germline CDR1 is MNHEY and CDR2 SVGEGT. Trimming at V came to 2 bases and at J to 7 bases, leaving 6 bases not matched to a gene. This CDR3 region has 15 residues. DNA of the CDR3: TGTGCCAGCAGTTACGTAGCGGGAGGGCCTGGGACCCAGTACTTC. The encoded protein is CASSYVAGGPGTQYF.

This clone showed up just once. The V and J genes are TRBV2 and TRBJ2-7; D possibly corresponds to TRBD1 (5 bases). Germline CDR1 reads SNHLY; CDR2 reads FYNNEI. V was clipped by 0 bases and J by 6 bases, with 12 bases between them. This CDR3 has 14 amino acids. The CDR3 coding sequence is TGTGCCAGCAGTGAAGCTGCCTCAGGGCCCGAGCAGTACTTC. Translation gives CASSEAASGPEQYF. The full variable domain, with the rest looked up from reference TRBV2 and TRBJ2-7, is EPEVTQTPSHQVTQMGQEVILRCVPISNHLYFYWYRQILGQKVEFLVSFYNNEISEKSEIFDDQFSVERPDGSNFTLKIRSTKLEDSAMYFCASSEAASGPEQYFGPGTRLTVT.

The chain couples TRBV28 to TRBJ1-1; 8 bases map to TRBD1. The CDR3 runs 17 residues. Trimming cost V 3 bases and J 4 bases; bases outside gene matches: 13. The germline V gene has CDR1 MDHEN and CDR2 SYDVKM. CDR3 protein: CASSFGFRTGRPTEAFF. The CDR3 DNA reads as TGTGCCAGCAGTTTTGGGTTCAGGACAGGGAGGCCCACTGAAGCTTTCTTT. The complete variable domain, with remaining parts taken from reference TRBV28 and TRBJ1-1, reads DVKVTQSSRYLVKRTGEKVFLECVQDMDHENMFWYRQDPGLGLRLIYFSYDVKMKEKGDIPEGYSVSREKKERFSLILESASTNQTSMYLCASSFGFRTGRPTEAFFGQGTRLTVV.